This record covers a single T cell receptor (beta chain). Its antigen is unidentified. The data are from a study of beta chain features in type 1 diabetes. Study results and limitations: In the patient group, naive, central memory and Treg TCRB repertoires seemed more alike than in the healthy donor group. Type 1 diabetes patients had moderately but significantly shorter TCRB CDR3s in all four CD4+ subsets.

TCRB transcripts that were expressed got sequenced, as all of the isolated RNA had been reverse transcribed. Sequenced by immunoSEQ multiplex PCR; TCRdb stores in-frame clones only, minus some. The sample includes around 300,000 clones, about 11% of them seen just once. The sequenced sample was naive CD4+ T cells from blood. The source is a woman aged 25 to 39 in good health.

CDR3 DNA: TGTGCCAGCTCCCCCGACAGGATCCGAGGCAATCAGCCCCAGCATTTT. It specifies CASSPDRIRGNQPQHF. The chain carries TRBV18 and TRBJ1-5; D possibly corresponds to TRBD1 (6 bases). Trimming pared 6 bases from V and 2 bases from J, leaving 17 bases between. There are 16 residues in the CDR3. Germline V gives CDR1 KGHSH, CDR2 LQKENI. Full variable domain (remainder filled in from reference TRBV18 and TRBJ1-5): NAGVMQNPRHLVRRRGQEARLRCSPMKGHSHVYWYRQLPEEGLKFMVYLQKENIIDESGMPKERFSAEFPKEGPSILRIQQVVRGDSAAYFCASSPDRIRGNQPQHFGDGTRLSIL.